This is a list of T cell receptor beta chains from one sample in a study of identical twins. TCRdb re-analysed the 5' RACE reads in MiXCR, keeping a single row per CDR3 protein. This table has 250,000 to 350,000 distinct CDR3 sequences, about 8.1% appearing once. The sample was also linked to a second study, of yellow fever vaccine responses in identical twins.

Sequenced material: memory (CD45RO+) T cells sorted from blood. The source is a woman between 18 and 29 years old in good health. Both conserved end residues are part of each CDR3. Each record gives: CDR3 length, D gene, clone size, V gene, J gene, CDR3 protein, CDR3 DNA. D genes are given only for firm matches. For some rows the clone size is stated as once, few or many, or as a class when expanded; others skip it.

len: 15; d_gene: TRBD2; abundance: few; v_gene: TRBV13; j_gene: TRBJ2-7; CDR3aa: CASSTTSVGSYEQYF; CDR3nt: TGTGCCAGCAGCACGACTAGCGTGGGCTCCTACGAGCAGTACTTC
len: 19; d_gene: TRBD2; abundance: few; v_gene: TRBV27; j_gene: TRBJ2-7; CDR3aa: CASSLAWTSGSPGEYEQYF; CDR3nt: TGTGCCAGCAGTTTAGCGTGGACTAGCGGGAGTCCTGGGGAATACGAGCAGTACTTC
len: 12; d_gene: -; abundance: -; v_gene: TRBV20-1; j_gene: TRBJ2-7; CDR3aa: CSARDLSGEQYF; CDR3nt: TGCAGTGCTAGAGATCTATCAGGGGAGCAGTACTTC
len: 14; d_gene: TRBD1; abundance: many; v_gene: TRBV27; j_gene: TRBJ2-5; CDR3aa: CASSFRTGQETQYF; CDR3nt: TGTGCCAGCAGTTTCCGGACAGGGCAAGAGACCCAGTACTTC
len: 15; d_gene: TRBD2; abundance: many; v_gene: TRBV5-1; j_gene: TRBJ2-7; CDR3aa: CASSFSSGLTYEQYF; CDR3nt: TGCGCCAGCAGCTTTTCTAGCGGACTAACCTACGAGCAGTACTTC
len: 14; d_gene: -; abundance: -; v_gene: TRBV25-1; j_gene: TRBJ2-1; CDR3aa: CASSETGQSNEQFF; CDR3nt: TGTGCCAGCAGTGAAACCGGACAGAGCAATGAGCAGTTCTTC
len: 15; d_gene: TRBD2; abundance: few; v_gene: TRBV5-4; j_gene: TRBJ2-1; CDR3aa: CASRRAGGPINEQFF; CDR3nt: TGTGCCAGCAGGCGAGCGGGAGGGCCCATAAATGAGCAGTTCTTC
len: 14; d_gene: TRBD1; abundance: many; v_gene: TRBV29-1; j_gene: TRBJ2-2; CDR3aa: CSASDRGRAGELFF; CDR3nt: TGCAGCGCGTCGGACAGGGGACGGGCCGGGGAGCTGTTTTTT
len: 14; d_gene: TRBD1; abundance: few; v_gene: TRBV19; j_gene: TRBJ1-1; CDR3aa: CASSSTGVLAEAFF; CDR3nt: TGTGCCAGTAGTTCCACAGGGGTTCTGGCTGAAGCTTTCTTT
len: 13; d_gene: -; abundance: -; v_gene: TRBV7-9; j_gene: TRBJ1-1; CDR3aa: CASSGQRNTEAFF; CDR3nt: TGTGCCAGCAGCGGACAGAGGAACACTGAAGCTTTCTTT
len: 18; d_gene: TRBD1; abundance: few; v_gene: TRBV10-2; j_gene: TRBJ1-5; CDR3aa: CASSERGTGGTSNQPQHF; CDR3nt: TGCGCCAGCAGTGAGCGGGGGACAGGGGGTACGAGCAATCAGCCCCAGCATTTT
len: 12; d_gene: -; abundance: few; v_gene: TRBV6-1; j_gene: TRBJ2-5; CDR3aa: CASSSGWETQYF; CDR3nt: TGTGCCAGCAGCTCTGGGTGGGAGACCCAGTACTTC
len: 13; d_gene: -; abundance: -; v_gene: TRBV2; j_gene: TRBJ1-4; CDR3aa: CARAGKSNEKLFF; CDR3nt: TGTGCCAGAGCAGGGAAATCTAATGAAAAACTGTTTTTT
len: 15; d_gene: -; abundance: many; v_gene: TRBV5-1; j_gene: TRBJ2-1; CDR3aa: CASSLARAPRTGQFF; CDR3nt: TGCGCCAGCAGCTTGGCCCGGGCCCCGAGGACGGGGCAGTTCTTC
len: 15; d_gene: -; abundance: few; v_gene: TRBV7-6; j_gene: TRBJ2-5; CDR3aa: CASSLAESYQETQYF; CDR3nt: TGTGCCAGCAGCTTAGCCGAGAGCTACCAAGAGACCCAGTACTTC
len: 13; d_gene: -; abundance: -; v_gene: TRBV4-1; j_gene: TRBJ2-2; CDR3aa: CASSQGSFGELFF; CDR3nt: TGCGCCAGCAGCCAAGGGTCGTTCGGGGAGCTGTTTTTT
len: 14; d_gene: TRBD1; abundance: -; v_gene: TRBV28; j_gene: TRBJ2-7; CDR3aa: CASTGTGYIHEQYF; CDR3nt: TGTGCCAGCACTGGGACAGGTTATATCCACGAGCAGTACTTC
len: 13; d_gene: -; abundance: few; v_gene: TRBV12-3/TRBV12-4; j_gene: TRBJ2-3; CDR3aa: CASSGGFWGTQYF; CDR3nt: TGTGCCAGCAGTGGAGGGTTTTGGGGTACGCAGTATTTT
len: 12; d_gene: -; abundance: few; v_gene: TRBV20-1; j_gene: TRBJ2-7; CDR3aa: CSARVSDYEQYF; CDR3nt: TGCAGTGCTAGAGTTTCAGATTACGAGCAGTACTTC
len: 17; d_gene: TRBD2; abundance: many; v_gene: TRBV5-6; j_gene: TRBJ2-1; CDR3aa: CASSPQIAGELYNEQFF; CDR3nt: TGTGCCAGCAGCCCTCAAATAGCGGGAGAGTTGTACAATGAGCAGTTCTTC
len: 14; d_gene: -; abundance: few; v_gene: TRBV5-1; j_gene: TRBJ1-1; CDR3aa: CASSREGRDTEAFF; CDR3nt: TGCGCCAGCAGCCGCGAGGGGCGGGACACTGAAGCTTTCTTT
len: 14; d_gene: TRBD1; abundance: few; v_gene: TRBV29-1; j_gene: TRBJ2-5; CDR3aa: CSVAGQRYQETQYF; CDR3nt: TGCAGCGTTGCGGGACAGCGGTACCAAGAGACCCAGTACTTC
len: 14; d_gene: TRBD1; abundance: -; v_gene: TRBV7-7; j_gene: TRBJ2-5; CDR3aa: CASSLGQGQETQYF; CDR3nt: TGTGCCAGCAGCTTAGGACAGGGACAAGAGACCCAGTACTTC
len: 15; d_gene: TRBD2; abundance: many; v_gene: TRBV9; j_gene: TRBJ2-7; CDR3aa: CASRDIAGKTYEQYF; CDR3nt: TGTGCCAGCAGAGATATAGCGGGAAAGACCTACGAGCAGTACTTC
len: 15; d_gene: TRBD2; abundance: -; v_gene: TRBV7-9; j_gene: TRBJ2-3; CDR3aa: CASSFGLAGSDTQYF; CDR3nt: TGTGCCAGCAGCTTTGGACTAGCGGGCTCAGATACGCAGTATTTT
len: 12; d_gene: -; abundance: -; v_gene: TRBV7-9; j_gene: TRBJ2-3; CDR3aa: CASSQREDTQYF; CDR3nt: TGTGCCAGCAGCCAACGGGAGGATACGCAGTATTTT
len: 13; d_gene: -; abundance: many; v_gene: TRBV29-1; j_gene: TRBJ1-2; CDR3aa: CSVRHTGPYGYTF; CDR3nt: TGCAGCGTGCGCCACACAGGGCCCTATGGCTACACCTTC
len: 14; d_gene: TRBD2; abundance: -; v_gene: TRBV5-8; j_gene: TRBJ2-2; CDR3aa: CASGPGTRAGELFF; CDR3nt: TGTGCCAGCGGACCCGGGACTAGGGCCGGGGAGCTGTTTTTT
len: 13; d_gene: TRBD2; abundance: many; v_gene: TRBV3-1; j_gene: TRBJ2-1; CDR3aa: CASSQAQREGTFF; CDR3nt: TGTGCCAGCAGCCAAGCTCAGCGGGAGGGTACGTTCTTC
len: 15; d_gene: -; abundance: many; v_gene: TRBV5-1; j_gene: TRBJ2-6; CDR3aa: CASSRDSSGANVLTF; CDR3nt: TGCGCCAGCAGCAGGGACTCCTCTGGGGCCAACGTCCTGACTTTC
len: 12; d_gene: TRBD2; abundance: -; v_gene: TRBV18; j_gene: TRBJ2-3; CDR3aa: CASSTREDTQYF; CDR3nt: TGTGCCAGCTCAACGCGGGAGGATACGCAGTATTTT